The 10 T cell receptor beta chains listed next were all sequenced from one sample in a study of sequential checkpoint blockade in melanoma. The repertoire was sequenced with immunoSEQ multiplex PCR; TCRdb's copy has only in-frame clones and lacks some. The sample carries 9,500 to 11,000 clones, about three fifths recorded once. Treatment defined: randomized to nivolumab then ipilimumab (arm A) or the reverse (arm B). Sequenced here: CD8+ T cells sorted from blood (inferred from file names), sampled from a patient given nivolumab and ipilimumab in sequence. The origin of the receptors is a human donor with melanoma.

The rearrangement joins TRBV27 to TRBJ2-7; 10 bases agree with TRBD2. The CDR3 has 13 residues. Germline lookup yields CDR1 MNHEY and CDR2 SMNVEV (reference sequence). The V gene end was trimmed by 7 bases and the J gene end by 4 bases; junction bases not matched to a gene: 4. The CDR3 DNA reads TGTGCCAGCACTAAGCGGGAGGGGTACGAGCAGTACTTC. Encoded protein: CASTKREGYEQYF.

The genes are TRBV19 and TRBJ1-1; 7 bases line up with TRBD1. Germline V CDR1 and CDR2: LNHDA, SQIVND (reference sequence). The CDR3 has 11 amino acids. The junction had 5 bases not matched to a gene; V was cut back by 10 bases and J by 6 bases. For the CDR3, the DNA is TGTGCCACAAGACAGGGTCCTGAAGCTTTCTTT. Its protein product is CATRQGPEAFF.

This clone was detected only a few times. The chain is built from TRBV5-1 and TRBJ2-1, with D perhaps matching TRBD1 (8 bases). Germline V gene lookup returns CDR1 SGHRS and CDR2 YFSETQ. The CDR3 extends over 18 amino acids. V lost 3 bases and J 3 bases, leaving 22 bases between the germline ends. CDR3 DNA: TGCGCCAGCAGCTCGGGACCAACTACAGGGGGGGACTACAATGAGCAGTTCTTC. Translated, it gives CASSSGPTTGGDYNEQFF.

V usage is TRBV19 and J usage is TRBJ2-7; 10 bases fit TRBD1. Trimming at V came to 3 bases and at J to 6 bases, leaving 2 bases not matched to a gene. Germline V gives CDR1 LNHDA, CDR2 SQIVND (reference sequence). This CDR3 is 13 amino acids long. In nucleotides, the CDR3 is TGTGCCAGTAGTATCGGGACAGGGGTCGAGCAGTACTTC. Translated: CASSIGTGVEQYF.

By its share, this clone is medium-sized (0.01 to 0.1%). V gene TRBV7-9 combines with J gene TRBJ2-1; 7 bases match TRBD2. Germline CDR1 and CDR2: SEHNR and FQNEAQ (reference sequence). V lost 5 bases, J lost 8 bases, and 3 bases stayed unmatched. The CDR3 runs to 12 residues. The CDR3 protein is CASSGLGDEQFF. CDR3 nucleotides: TGTGCCAGCAGCGGACTAGGGGATGAGCAGTTCTTC.

The chain uses TRBV19 and TRBJ2-2; D remains unclear. The length of the CDR3 is 10 residues. Trimming cost V 8 bases and J 6 bases, with 4 bases left between them. Germline CDR1 and CDR2: LNHDA and SQIVND (reference sequence). The CDR3: CASSAGELFF. The CDR3 bases are TGTGCCAGTTCCGCCGGGGAGCTGTTTTTT.

The V call is TRBV9, the J call TRBJ2-5; TRBD1 is a possible D gene (5 bases). The assigned J gene may be wrong: the sequence end matches TRBJ2-7 better. The CDR3 totals 12 residues. The germline V gene encodes CDR1 SGDLS and CDR2 YYNGEE. The CDR3 DNA sequence: TGTGCCAGCAGCCCAGGGTCGCACGAGCAGTACTTC. As protein: CASSPGSHEQYF.

This clone was detected once. J is TRBJ1-1 and V is TRBV27, with TRBD1 as a possible D gene (6 bases). V lost 6 bases and J 4 bases, leaving 12 bases between the germline ends. The CDR3 has 13 amino acids. The germline gives CDR1 MNHEY, CDR2 SMNVEV (reference sequence). Here the CDR3 DNA reads TGTGCCAGCAGACCTGGACAGACCACTGAAGCTTTCTTT. Residues: CASRPGQTTEAFF.

The CDR3 sequence: CASTLGVGPQQGYTF. The DNA for the CDR3 is TGTGCCAGTACCCTAGGGGTCGGCCCTCAGCAGGGCTACACCTTC. This chain joins TRBV19 and TRBJ1-2; D possibly corresponds to TRBD1 (5 bases). Germline CDR1 LNHDA, CDR2 SQIVND (reference sequence). The V end lost 7 bases, the J end lost 8 bases, and 23 bases lay between the germline ends. The CDR3 consists of 15 residues.

This clone has a handful of counts. The V and J genes are TRBV2 and TRBJ2-3; D not certain. The V gene's germline CDR1 is SNHLY and CDR2 FYNNEI. The CDR3 extends over 12 amino acids. The ends were cut back, 8 bases at V and 3 bases at J, with 9 bases in the middle. The chain's CDR3 is CASHYGTDTQYF. The CDR3 DNA reads as TGTGCCAGCCACTATGGGACAGATACGCAGTATTTT.